This T cell receptor beta chain stems from a study of cytomegalovirus exposure and HLA in healthy donors. The PCR ran on 60 Vbeta and 13 Jbeta primers. Some clones are missing from TCRdb's copy, which holds only in-frame ones; the method was immunoSEQ multiplex PCR. This sample has around 140,000 clones, with around 78% found just once. V lost 6 bases and J lost 0, with 16 bases in between. From germline, CDR1 is SGHRS and CDR2 YFSETQ. The CDR3 length is 16 residues. The specimen was PBMCs. The TCR sequence derives from a man aged 35 to 55 in good health and CMV-seronegative. The chain couples TRBV5-1 to TRBJ2-1; D perhaps matches TRBD2 (7 bases). The CDR3 nucleotides read TGCGCCAGCACCCCCACGGGGGGCCTCTCCTACAATGAGCAGTTCTTC. It translates to CASTPTGGLSYNEQFF. Together with reference TRBV5-1 and TRBJ2-1, the CDR3 gives the full variable domain: KAGVTQTPRYLIKTRGQQVTLSCSPISGHRSVSWYQQTPGQGLQFLFEYFSETQRNKGNFPGRFSGRQFSNSRSEMNVSTLELGDSALYLCASTPTGGLSYNEQFFGPGTRLTVL.